Below, 25 T cell receptor beta chains from the same sample are listed, as sequenced in a study of cytomegalovirus exposure and HLA in healthy donors. The PCR was carried out with 60 Vbeta primers and 13 Jbeta primers. Here immunoSEQ multiplex PCR was the method, and the copy in TCRdb shows in-frame clones only, minus some. The repertoire shows under 130,000 clones; the top ten hold roughly 3.5%. Material: PBMCs. Receptors were obtained from a man aged 40-49 years in good health and CMV-seronegative.

J is TRBJ1-1 and V is TRBV27; TRBD1 aligns across 8 bases. Germline-derived CDR1 and CDR2 are MNHEY and SMNVEV (reference sequence). The CDR3 length is 13 residues. V lost 5 bases to trimming and J lost 4 bases; unmatched junction nucleotides: 3. In nucleotides, the CDR3 is TGTGCCAGCAGTCCAGGGGGCGGCACTGAAGCTTTCTTT. It specifies CASSPGGGTEAFF.

This chain uses TRBV9 with TRBJ2-5; 12 bases agree with TRBD2. V was pared by 0 bases and J by 7 bases, with 7 bases of the junction left unmatched. There are 16 residues in the CDR3. Germline CDR1 is SGDLS and CDR2 is YYNGEE. The CDR3 loop is CASSVGPSGGASTQYF. The DNA for the CDR3 is TGTGCCAGCAGCGTAGGTCCTAGCGGGGGGGCTTCGACCCAGTACTTC. The full variable domain, completed using reference TRBV9 and TRBJ2-5, is DSGVTQTPKHLITATGQRVTLRCSPRSGDLSVYWYQQSLDQGLQFLIQYYNGEERAKGNILERFSAQQFPDLHSELNLSSLELGDSALYFCASSVGPSGGASTQYFGPGTRLLVL.

The chain is built from TRBV14 and TRBJ2-7; D is perhaps TRBD1 (5 bases). The CDR3 is 17 residues long. Trimming shortened V by 1 base and J by 4 bases, and 20 bases separated the two germline ends. CDR1 is SGHDN, CDR2 FVKESK, per germline. As DNA, the CDR3 is TGTGCCAGCAGCCAAGCAGCGACAGCAAAGGGGTCATACGAGCAGTACTTC. Translated, it gives CASSQAATAKGSYEQYF.

The chain links TRBV28 to TRBJ2-3; TRBD2 matches at 8 bases. J gave up 4 bases and V 5 bases, and 8 bases lay outside the gene matches. Germline CDR1 reads MDHEN; CDR2 reads SYDVKM. The CDR3 sequence is 15 residues long. This CDR3 reads CASSPGTSLADTQYF. The DNA of the CDR3 is TGTGCCAGCAGTCCCGGGACTAGTCTGGCAGATACGCAGTATTTT. Looking up the rest from reference TRBV28 and TRBJ2-3 gives the full variable domain: DVKVTQSSRYLVKRTGEKVFLECVQDMDHENMFWYRQDPGLGLRLIYFSYDVKMKEKGDIPEGYSVSREKKERFSLILESASTNQTSMYLCASSPGTSLADTQYFGPGTRLTVL.

V usage is TRBV2 and J usage is TRBJ2-3; D perhaps matches TRBD1 (5 bases). CDR3 length: 14 amino acids. Looked up from germline, CDR1 is SNHLY and CDR2 is FYNNEI. V shed 3 bases and J shed 6 bases, with 13 bases lying between them. The CDR3 DNA reads TGTGCCAGCAGTGAGAGACAGACCCCGGATACGCAGTATTTT. It translates to CASSERQTPDTQYF.

V usage is TRBV10-1 and J usage is TRBJ2-1, with 11 nucleotides matching TRBD2. The junction had 15 bases not matched to a gene; V was cut back by 6 bases and J by 8 bases. The CDR3 runs to 17 residues. Germline CDR1 WNHNN, CDR2 SYGVQD (reference sequence). CDR3 DNA sequence: TGCGCCAGCAGGGATTTAGCGGGAGGGCGCCCCGGAGATGAGCAGTTCTTC. Its protein product is CASRDLAGGRPGDEQFF.

The gene calls are TRBV5-6 and TRBJ2-5; perhaps TRBD2 as D (5 bases). Deletions cut 4 bases from V and 4 bases from J, with 20 bases between. The CDR3 extends over 16 amino acids. Per the germline V gene, CDR1 is SGHDT and CDR2 is YYEEEE. CDR3 residues: CASSPAALHRGETQYF. The CDR3 coding sequence is TGTGCCAGCAGCCCAGCGGCCCTTCATCGGGGAGAGACCCAGTACTTC.

The V gene is TRBV30, the J gene TRBJ1-1; D uncertain. Deletions cut 8 bases from V and 5 bases from J, with 15 bases between. Germline V lookup: CDR1 GTSNPN, CDR2 SVGIG (reference sequence). CDR3 length equals 12 residues. CDR3 loop: CARGGSGTEAFF. DNA for the CDR3: TGTGCCCGAGGAGGGTCGGGAACTGAAGCTTTCTTT.

Of note for this clone: Sequence at one end of the junction differs from germline and may be a read error. The chain links TRBV28 to TRBJ1-2; no firm D call. Germline-derived CDR1 and CDR2 are MDHEN and SYDVKM. CDR3 length: 12 amino acids. The CDR3 sequence: CASRSWNYGYTF. Written as DNA, the CDR3 is TGTGCCAGCAGGTCGTGGAACTATGGCTATACCTTC.

The V and J genes are TRBV6-5 and TRBJ1-1, with D perhaps TRBD1 (6 bases). Germline lookup yields CDR1 MNHEY and CDR2 SVGAGI. This CDR3 is 13 amino acids long. V dropped 2 bases and J dropped 4 bases, with 8 bases sitting between them. The CDR3 region is CASSYRGSTEAFF. The CDR3 nucleotides are TGTGCCAGCAGTTACAGGGGGAGCACTGAAGCTTTCTTT.

This chain uses TRBV5-1 with TRBJ1-6, with a weak D call TRBD1 (6 bases). This CDR3 contains 17 residues. Germline lookup yields CDR1 SGHRS and CDR2 YFSETQ. Trimming stripped 0 bases from V and 10 bases from J, with 20 bases between. The CDR3 DNA sequence: TGCGCCAGCAGCTTGGCAGGATCAGGGGATGCCGGCTCACCCCTCCACTTT. It yields the protein CASSLAGSGDAGSPLHF.

The rearrangement joins TRBV5-3 to TRBJ2-7; 8 nucleotides line up with TRBD1. TRBV5-3 is flagged as an ORF with uncertain function. This CDR3 region has 16 residues. V was clipped by 1 base and J by 3 bases; unmatched bases: 9. CDR3 residues: CARSLTGGPNNYEQYF. The CDR3 coding sequence is TGTGCCAGAAGCTTGACAGGGGGTCCCAACAACTACGAGCAGTACTTC.

This chain links TRBV5-4 with TRBJ2-4; 9 bases match TRBD1. CDR3 length: 13 residues. Germline CDR1 and CDR2: SGHNT and YYREEE (reference sequence). Losses at the gene ends were 6 bases for V and 7 bases for J; bases not matched to a gene: 5. CDR3 residues: CASKDRGANIQYF. The CDR3 nucleotides read TGTGCCAGCAAGGACAGGGGCGCGAACATTCAGTACTTC.

V usage is TRBV25-1 and J usage is TRBJ1-1; D gene uncertain. Germline lookup yields CDR1 MGHDK and CDR2 SYGVNS. V was trimmed by 5 bases and J by 1 base, leaving 8 bases between them. The CDR3 runs to 13 residues. CDR3 in amino acids: CASSIGGNTEAFF. As DNA, the CDR3 is TGTGCCAGCAGTATCGGTGGGAACACTGAAGCTTTCTTT.

On this clone itself: One end of the junction varies from germline; a read error may be responsible. The chain is built from TRBV29-1 and TRBJ2-3; 11 bases fit TRBD2. This CDR3 is built from 15 residues. The germline V gene has CDR1 SQVTM and CDR2 ANQGSEA. CDR3 loop: CSAELAGEGTDTQYF. CDR3 nucleotides: TGCAGCGCTGAACTAGCGGGAGAGGGCACAGATACGCAGTATTTT.

This chain joins TRBV10-3 and TRBJ2-5, with D tentatively TRBD2 (5 bases). The J call may be faulty, since TRBJ2-7 better matches the DNA end. The CDR3 length is 16 residues. From germline, CDR1 is ENHRY and CDR2 SYGVKD. Here the CDR3 DNA reads TGTGCCATCAGTGGGGAGAGATCAGGAAGGTTATACGAGCAGTACTTC. It specifies CAISGERSGRLYEQYF.

The chain employs TRBV2 and TRBJ2-5; 9 nucleotides line up with TRBD1. The junction had 3 bases not matched to a gene; V was cut back by 9 bases and J by 4 bases. Germline values: CDR1 SNHLY, CDR2 FYNNEI. CDR3 length equals 12 residues. CDR3 nucleotide sequence: TGTGCCAGTGGGGACAGGGCAGAGACCCAGTACTTC. This translates into CASGDRAETQYF.

CDR3 region: CASNVGRGNEQFF. CDR3 coding DNA: TGTGCCAGCAATGTCGGGAGAGGTAATGAGCAGTTCTTC. The genes are TRBV2 and TRBJ2-1; tentative D call: TRBD2 (6 bases). Germline V gene data show CDR1 as SNHLY and CDR2 as FYNNEI. Trimming pared 7 bases from V and 7 bases from J, leaving 14 bases between. The CDR3 loop spans 13 amino acids.

V usage is TRBV4-2 and J usage is TRBJ1-2, with 10 bases lining up with TRBD1. J was trimmed by 5 bases and V by 5 bases; bases with no gene match: 8. Germline values: CDR1 LGHNA, CDR2 YNFKEQ. The CDR3 totals 15 residues. This CDR3 is CASSEDGTGVYGYTF. The CDR3 DNA sequence: TGTGCCAGCAGCGAGGACGGGACAGGGGTTTATGGCTACACCTTC.

The rearrangement joins TRBV5-1 to TRBJ2-3, with a possible D match to TRBD2 (6 bases). This CDR3 is built from 16 residues. Germline CDR1 is SGHRS and CDR2 is YFSETQ. With 6 bases removed from V and 2 bases from J, the gap between germline ends came to 19 bases. CDR3 protein: CASTTRDSSPTDTQYF. The DNA for the CDR3 is TGCGCCAGCACCACGAGGGACTCTTCTCCCACAGATACGCAGTATTTT.

The CDR3 spells CASRLAGDNEQFF. The CDR3 coding sequence is TGCGCCAGCAGACTAGCGGGAGACAATGAGCAGTTCTTC. The chain is built from TRBV10-2 and TRBJ2-1, with 11 positions matching TRBD2. Unmatched junction bases numbered 0, after V lost 6 bases and J lost 5 bases. The CDR3 has 13 amino acids. Germline V gene data show CDR1 as WSHSY and CDR2 as SAAADI.

The chain recombines TRBV18 with TRBJ2-3; 7 bases map to TRBD2. This CDR3 spans 15 amino acids. Trimming at V came to 6 bases and at J to 3 bases, leaving 9 bases not matched to a gene. Germline V gene data show CDR1 as KGHSH and CDR2 as LQKENI. CDR3 DNA: TGTGCCAGCTCCCCCCGGGGCGGGAGTACAGATACGCAGTATTTT. It encodes CASSPRGGSTDTQYF.

The chain uses TRBV5-5 and TRBJ1-3; 9 nucleotides agree with TRBD1. After removal of 0 bases from V and 1 base from J, the junction contained 8 bases not matched to a gene. Germline V gives CDR1 SGHKS, CDR2 YYEKEE (reference sequence). CDR3 size: 18 residues. For the CDR3, the DNA is TGTGCCAGCAGCTTGGTTCACCGGGACAGGGTTTCTGGAAACACCATATATTTT. This encodes CASSLVHRDRVSGNTIYF.

V is TRBV5-1 and J is TRBJ1-6; D possibly corresponds to TRBD1 (6 bases). Trimming left V 0 bases short and J 8 bases short, with 12 bases between. CDR3 length: 15 amino acids. Germline V gene data show CDR1 as SGHRS and CDR2 as YFSETQ. CDR3 in amino acids: CASSLETGLDSPLHF. The CDR3 DNA reads as TGCGCCAGCAGCTTGGAAACAGGGCTGGATTCACCCCTCCACTTT.

This chain uses TRBV5-5 with TRBJ2-3, with 12 nucleotides matching TRBD2. The V gene's germline CDR1 is SGHKS and CDR2 YYEKEE (reference sequence). The V and J ends lost 5 bases and 5 bases, in that order; junction bases with no gene match: 12. The CDR3 length is 17 residues. CDR3 in amino acids: CASRPGLAGPHGDTQYF. CDR3 in DNA: TGTGCCAGCAGACCCGGACTAGCGGGGCCGCATGGAGATACGCAGTATTTT.